This is a list of T cell receptor beta chains from one sample in a study of siplizumab effects on memory and regulatory T cells. Method: immunoSEQ multiplex PCR; TCRdb's copy keeps in-frame clones and lacks some. The table has about 120,000 clones, roughly 94% seen once. Specimen: non-Treg CD4+ T cells sorted from blood. The receptors originated from a human donor in good health. CDR3s include the opening cysteine and the closing phenylalanine or tryptophan. The D gene is left open where the match is weak. Only some rows state a clone size, as once, few, many or a class for expanded clones.

>TRBJ1-1|TRBV2|.|TRBD1
CASSDGQGDTEAFF
TGTGCCAGCAGTGATGGACAGGGGGACACTGAAGCTTTCTTT
>TRBJ1-3|TRBV7-9|.|.
CASSPSGNTIYF
TGTGCCAGCAGCCCGTCGGGAAACACCATATATTTT
>TRBJ2-5|TRBV11-2|.|.
CASSYREWETQYF
TGTGCCAGCAGCTACAGGGAATGGGAGACCCAGTACTTC
>TRBJ1-1|TRBV7-2|.|TRBD1
CASSVETGANTEAFF
TGTGCCAGCAGCGTCGAAACAGGGGCGAACACTGAAGCTTTCTTT
>TRBJ2-7|TRBV21-1|.|.
CASSKGYEQYF
TGTGCCAGCAGCAAAGGCTACGAGCAGTACTTC
>TRBJ2-7|TRBV28|.|TRBD1
CASSISSGGTSYEQYF
TGTGCCAGCAGCATCTCTTCAGGGGGAACCTCCTACGAGCAGTACTTC
>TRBJ2-7|TRBV19|.|.
CASSTGLLYEQYF
TGTGCCAGTAGTACGGGGCTACTCTACGAGCAGTACTTC
>TRBJ2-1|TRBV29-1|.|TRBD2
CSVEKGLAGVHEQFF
TGCAGCGTTGAGAAGGGGCTAGCGGGAGTCCATGAGCAGTTCTTC
>TRBJ2-5|TRBV5-1|.|.
CASSLEVSETQYF
TGCGCCAGCAGCTTGGAAGTTTCGGAGACCCAGTACTTC
>TRBJ2-7|TRBV25-1|.|.
CASQNLGEQYF
TGTGCCAGCCAGAACCTGGGGGAGCAGTACTTC
>TRBJ1-2|TRBV5-4|.|.
CASSQDQGDYGYTF
TGTGCCAGCAGCCAAGATCAGGGCGACTATGGCTACACCTTC
>TRBJ1-5|TRBV6-1|.|.
CASSEAGRPQPQHF
TGTGCCAGCAGTGAAGCGGGCAGGCCTCAGCCCCAGCATTTT
>TRBJ2-3|TRBV5-8|once|.
CASSSAAVEYTQYF
TGTGCCAGCAGCTCCGCGGCGGTGGAGTATACGCAGTATTTT
>TRBJ2-7|TRBV4-1|.|TRBD1
CASSQEGPGQGYEQYF
TGCGCCAGCAGCCAAGAGGGTCCGGGACAGGGCTACGAGCAGTACTTC
>TRBJ1-1|TRBV19|.|.
CASSKAADTEAFF
TGTGCCAGTAGTAAAGCGGCGGACACTGAAGCTTTCTTT